The clone carrying this T cell receptor (beta chain) was observed a few times. The source of the sample is a study of blood T cell repertoires in COVID-19. Study-wide background: In each case, the material was cDNA or gDNA derived from T cells, B-cell-depleted T cells, or PBMCs.

During the 2 weeks before they entered the study, exposed participants had met someone with a PCR-confirmed or clinician-diagnosed COVID-19 case. V lost 2 bases to trimming and J lost 6 bases, with 13 bases between them. The germline CDR1 and CDR2 sequences are MNHEY and SVGAGI. The CDR3 is 14 amino acids. The repertoire was sequenced with immunoSEQ multiplex PCR; TCRdb's copy has only in-frame clones and lacks some. The sample lists 150,000 or so clones, over 80% occurring once. V is TRBV6-5 and J is TRBJ1-2, with unresolved D. Sequenced sample: PBMCs or T cells enriched from blood (not recorded which). The sequence was obtained from a man between 65 and 85 years old who had been exposed to COVID-19. CDR3 sequence: CASSYDARKNGYTF. In DNA form, the CDR3 reads TGTGCCAGCAGTTACGATGCCAGAAAGAATGGCTACACCTTC.